In its sample, the clone carrying this T cell receptor (beta chain) was seen a few times. Its antigen is unknown. These data come from a study of beta chain features in type 1 diabetes. Points from the study as a whole: There was a moderate but significant shortening of TCRB CDR3s in all four CD4+ subsets of Type 1 diabetes patients. VDJ junctions from patients with type 1 diabetes contained fewer insertions and more deletions.

The CDR3 is 13 residues long. V was trimmed by 5 bases and J by 4 bases, leaving 12 bases between them. Looked up from germline, CDR1 is LNHDA and CDR2 is SQIVND (reference sequence). Every single donor gave one heparinised blood draw, and these averaged approximately 120 mL. The entirety of the isolated RNA underwent reverse transcription, so expressed TCRB transcripts were sequenced. Here immunoSEQ multiplex PCR was the method, and the copy in TCRdb shows in-frame clones only, minus some. This sample carries about 660,000 clones, around 15% of them seen once, and the ten largest clones take approximately 0.042%.

Sequenced input: naive CD4+ T cells from blood. The chain employs TRBV19 and TRBJ2-7; D gene unclear. This receptor was obtained from a man in his late teens or twenties with type 1 diabetes. The CDR3 bases are TGTGCCAGTAGTGGTGGCAGAGAGTACGAGCAGTACTTC. Its translation: CASSGGREYEQYF.